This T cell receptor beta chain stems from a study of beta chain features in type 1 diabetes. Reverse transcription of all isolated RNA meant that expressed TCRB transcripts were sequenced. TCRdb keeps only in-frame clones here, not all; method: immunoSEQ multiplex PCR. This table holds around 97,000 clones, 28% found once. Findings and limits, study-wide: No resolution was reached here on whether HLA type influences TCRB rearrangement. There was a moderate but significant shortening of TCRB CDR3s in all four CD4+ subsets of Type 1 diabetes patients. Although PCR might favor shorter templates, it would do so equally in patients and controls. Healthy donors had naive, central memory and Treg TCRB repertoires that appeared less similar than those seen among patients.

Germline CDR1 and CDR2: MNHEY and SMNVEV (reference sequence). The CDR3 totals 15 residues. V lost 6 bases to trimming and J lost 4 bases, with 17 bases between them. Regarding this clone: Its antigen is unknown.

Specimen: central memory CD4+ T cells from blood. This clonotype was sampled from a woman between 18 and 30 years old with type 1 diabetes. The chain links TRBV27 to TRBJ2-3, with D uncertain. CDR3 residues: CASSLSLVGADTQYF. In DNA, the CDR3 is TGTGCCAGCAGCCTAAGCCTAGTAGGCGCAGATACGCAGTATTTT.